This TCR beta chain was documented in a study of T-cell memory formation after mild COVID-19. Of note for this clonotype: Its antigen remains unknown.

Study outcomes and limitations: Cross-reactive memory appears to have joined, as suggested by some responding clones showing up in pre-infection memory. Mainly CM and EM harbored the contracting CD4+ clones; mainly EMRA harbored the CD8+ ones. Day 15 to 85 contractors were CD4/CD8 balanced; later expanders leaned CD4+.

The CDR3 has 15 residues. V lost 4 bases and J 2 bases, leaving 13 bases between the germline ends. Germline V CDR1 and CDR2: ENHRY, SYGVKD. From the 5' RACE reads, TCRdb called clonotypes with MiXCR, one entry per CDR3 protein. This table has around 430,000 distinct CDR3 sequences, more than 15% appearing once. The TCR originated in a man aged 18 to 35 who had mild COVID-19 (a few samples of this study predate the infection). Cell type and time point are not known. The material sequenced was PBMCs or a T cell subset sorted from them (not recorded which). V and J are TRBV10-3 and TRBJ2-3, with a weak D call TRBD1 (6 bases). The CDR3 bases are TGTGCCATCAGTGCAGGGGCTATCAACACAGATACGCAGTATTTT. It codes for CAISAGAINTDTQYF.